This is a list of T cell receptor beta chains from one sample in a study of blood T cell repertoires in COVID-19. Assay used: immunoSEQ multiplex PCR; TCRdb lists only in-frame clones, some missing. The sample has about 330,000 clones, roughly 90% seen once. Sequencing input: peripheral blood. These receptors all stem from a man younger than 35 who had recovered from COVID-19. The CDR3 runs from the conserved cysteine through the conserved F or W. A D gene is named only where the DNA matches it firmly. A row's size may be missing; if present it is once, few, many or a size class.

CDR3 DNA	CDR3 protein	V gene	D gene	J gene	clone size	CDR3 length
TGTGCCAGCAGCTCCCCCGGGAATAATTCACCCCTCCACTTT	CASSSPGNNSPLHF	TRBV7-9	-	TRBJ1-6	few	14
TGTGCCAGCAGCTTCAGCGGTTCGAACACCGGGGAGCTGTTTTTT	CASSFSGSNTGELFF	TRBV11-3	-	TRBJ2-2	-	15
TGTGCCAGCAGTGAGACCACAGACAAGGCGAACACCGGGGAGCTGTTTTTT	CASSETTDKANTGELFF	TRBV6-4	-	TRBJ2-2	few	17
TGTGCCAGCAGCTTAGAGGTTAGCGGGGCATACAATGAGCAGTTCTTC	CASSLEVSGAYNEQFF	TRBV7-9	TRBD2	TRBJ2-1	-	16
TGTGCCAGCTCTTTGGACTCGATCTCCTACAATGAGCAGTTCTTC	CASSLDSISYNEQFF	TRBV18	-	TRBJ2-1	-	15
TGCGCCAGCAGCCCGAGGACTAGCGGGGGGGAGCAGTACTTC	CASSPRTSGGEQYF	TRBV4-3	TRBD2	TRBJ2-7	-	14
TGCGGCGGACAGGGGCGTAATGAGCAGTTCTTC	CGGQGRNEQFF	TRBV20-1	TRBD1	TRBJ2-1	once	11
TGTGCCAGCTCACCGGGACAAGCCTTGGCCGAGCAGTTCTTC	CASSPGQALAEQFF	TRBV18	-	TRBJ2-1	-	14
TGTGCCACCAGCAGAGACAAAGCCTCTGGAAACACCATATATTTT	CATSRDKASGNTIYF	TRBV15	-	TRBJ1-3	-	15
TGTGCCAGCAGCCCCCGGTGCCGCTCTGGAAACACCATATATTTT	CASSPRCRSGNTIYF	TRBV21-1	-	TRBJ1-3	-	15
TGTGCCAGCAGCCAAGATCGGACAGGGGAGGCGAAAAACATTCAGTACTTC	CASSQDRTGEAKNIQYF	TRBV4-2	TRBD1	TRBJ2-4	-	17
TGTGCCAGCAGCTTAATGGGGGGAAACACTGAAGCTTTCTTT	CASSLMGGNTEAFF	TRBV7-3	-	TRBJ1-1	-	14
TGTGCCAGCAGTGAATGGGGGGCCAGGGGGCAACAAGACGAACTGTTTTTT	CASSEWGARGQQDELFF	TRBV25-1	TRBD1	TRBJ1-4	once	17
TGTGCCAGCAGCGTTGGACTGGCCCCTGGGAATGAGCAGTTCTTC	CASSVGLAPGNEQFF	TRBV9	-	TRBJ2-1	once	15
TGTGCCAGCACTTCTACGATTACAGGGGGCTATGGCTACACCTTC	CASTSTITGGYGYTF	TRBV28	TRBD1	TRBJ1-2	-	15
TGTGCCAGCAGAGTACAGGGTGACACTGAAGCTTTCTTT	CASRVQGDTEAFF	TRBV7-3	-	TRBJ1-1	few	13
TGCGCCAGCAGCGAAACGGTGAACACTGAAGCTTTCTTT	CASSETVNTEAFF	TRBV5-1	-	TRBJ1-1	-	13
TGTGCCAGCAGCTCACTCCGTCCCCTTCAGCCCCAGCATTTT	CASSSLRPLQPQHF	TRBV7-2	-	TRBJ1-5	-	14
TGCGCCAGCAGCCAAGTCACGGGGACTAATGAAAAACTGTTTTTT	CASSQVTGTNEKLFF	TRBV4-3	-	TRBJ1-4	-	15
TGTGCCAGCAGCCCTTCAACGGGACACTCCTCCTACGAGCAGTACTTC	CASSPSTGHSSYEQYF	TRBV4-2	-	TRBJ2-7	-	16
TGCGCCAGCAGCCAAAGGGGGACAGGGGAAGAGACCCAGTACTTC	CASSQRGTGEETQYF	TRBV4-3	TRBD1	TRBJ2-5	-	15
TGTGCCAGCAGCTTATTTAGGAGGGCCTCCGACACCGGGGAGCTGTTTTTT	CASSLFRRASDTGELFF	TRBV7-8	-	TRBJ2-2	once	17
TGTGCCAGCAGCTTAGGGGGACAGGCCTACGAGCAGTACTTC	CASSLGGQAYEQYF	TRBV7-9	TRBD1	TRBJ2-7	-	14
TGTGCCAGCTCACCAAACCAACTGACAGGGAAAGACACTGAAGCTTTCTTT	CASSPNQLTGKDTEAFF	TRBV18	TRBD1	TRBJ1-1	-	17
TGTGCCAGCAGCTTGGGAGGGCCCTACGAGCAGTACTTC	CASSLGGPYEQYF	TRBV5-6	-	TRBJ2-7	-	13
TGTGCCACCAGCAGGGGACAGGGGGCCCCTAAGGAGTATTTT	CATSRGQGAPKEYF	TRBV15	TRBD1	TRBJ2-3	-	14
TGTGCCAGCAGCCATCAGGGGGAAGGAAACACCATATATTTT	CASSHQGEGNTIYF	TRBV5-4	TRBD1	TRBJ1-3	-	14
TGTGCCAGCAGCCCCGAAGCGGGGGGGGCGACATACTTC	CASSPEAGGATYF	TRBV9	TRBD2	TRBJ2-7	-	13
TGTGCCAGCAGTTTCTTCGGTAGAAAGAATGAGCAGTTCTTC	CASSFFGRKNEQFF	TRBV27	-	TRBJ2-1	-	14